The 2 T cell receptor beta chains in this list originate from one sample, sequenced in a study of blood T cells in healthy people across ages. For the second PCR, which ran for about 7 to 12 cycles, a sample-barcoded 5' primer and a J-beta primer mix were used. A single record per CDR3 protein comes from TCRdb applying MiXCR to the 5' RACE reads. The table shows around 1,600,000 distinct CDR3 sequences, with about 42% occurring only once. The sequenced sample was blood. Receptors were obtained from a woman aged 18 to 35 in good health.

The CDR3 loop is CASSDTGRKIAKNIQYF. CDR3 nucleotide sequence: TGTGCCAGCAGCGACACGGGACGGAAAATAGCCAAAAACATTCAGTACTTC. The chain carries TRBV9 and TRBJ2-4, with D perhaps TRBD1 or TRBD2 (5 bases each). This CDR3 region has 17 residues. Germline V CDR1 and CDR2: SGDLS, YYNGEE. Deletions cut 3 bases from V and 0 bases from J, with 16 bases between.

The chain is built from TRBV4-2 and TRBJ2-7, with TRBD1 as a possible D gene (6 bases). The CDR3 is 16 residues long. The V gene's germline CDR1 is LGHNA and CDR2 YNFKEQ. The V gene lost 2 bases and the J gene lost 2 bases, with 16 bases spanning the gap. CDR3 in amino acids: CASSQNTGRATYEQYF. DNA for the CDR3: TGTGCCAGCAGCCAAAACACAGGGCGTGCAACCTACGAGCAGTACTTC.